This T cell receptor beta chain was sequenced during a study of cytomegalovirus exposure and HLA in healthy donors. Overall study results and limits: Under in vitro conditions, three CMV-associated chains were confirmed as specific for CMV antigens. A later analysis linked 15,000 to 20,000 TCR beta sequences to HLA alleles at 0.05 false discovery rate.

The CDR3 loop spans 14 amino acids. Germline V gives CDR1 MNHNY, CDR2 SVGAGI (reference sequence). Deletions cut 6 bases from V and 4 bases from J, with 15 bases between. For this clone: The antigen remains unidentified.

Primers included in the PCR were 60 Vbeta and 13 Jbeta primers. Produced via immunoSEQ multiplex PCR; TCRdb's table is partial and in-frame only. The sample records about 110,000 clones, more than 75% being singletons. The sample taken for sequencing was PBMCs. J is TRBJ1-1 and V is TRBV6-6, with D possibly TRBD1 on 6 matching bases. This clonotype was sampled from a man aged 25 to 45 in good health and CMV-seropositive. This CDR3 is CASSLPRTATEAFF. The CDR3 region has the DNA TGTGCCAGCAGCCTACCCCGGACAGCCACTGAAGCTTTCTTT.